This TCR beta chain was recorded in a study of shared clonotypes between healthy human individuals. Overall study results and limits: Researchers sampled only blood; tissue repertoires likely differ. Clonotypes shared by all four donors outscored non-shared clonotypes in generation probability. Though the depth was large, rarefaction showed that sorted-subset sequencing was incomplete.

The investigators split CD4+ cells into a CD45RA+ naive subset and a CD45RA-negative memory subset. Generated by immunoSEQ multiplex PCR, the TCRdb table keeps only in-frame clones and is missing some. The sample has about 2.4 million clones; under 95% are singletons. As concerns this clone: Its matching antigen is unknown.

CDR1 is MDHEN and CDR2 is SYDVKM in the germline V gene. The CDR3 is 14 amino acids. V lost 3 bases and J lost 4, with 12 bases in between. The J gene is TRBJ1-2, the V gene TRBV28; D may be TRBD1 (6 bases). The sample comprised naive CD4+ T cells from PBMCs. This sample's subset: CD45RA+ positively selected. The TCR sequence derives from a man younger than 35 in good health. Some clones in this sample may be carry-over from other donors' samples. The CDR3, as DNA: TGTGCCAGCAGTTTTAGGGGGGTTCCCTATGGCTACACCTTC. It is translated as CASSFRGVPYGYTF.